The 20 T cell receptor beta chains below were found in one sample sequenced in a study of regulatory T cells in long-lasting Graves disease. Time point in this sample: persistent/refractory GD, antithyroid drugs over 5 years with positive TRAb. PBMCs were the source of the RNA used for TCR sequencing. Building of the TCR beta libraries involved iRepertoire HTBI primers and Arm-PCR of CDR3 regions. TCRdb reanalysed the multiplex PCR reads using MiXCR and keeps one entry per CDR3 protein. The sample shows 400,000 to 500,000 distinct CDR3 sequences, under 25% of them seen only once. The material sequenced was peripheral blood mononuclear cells (PBMCs), taken when the disease was refractory, from a patient treated with antithyroid drugs. Receptors originate from a female donor with Graves disease.

This clonotype was seen ten or more times. The gene calls are TRBV28 and TRBJ2-7; 7 positions match TRBD2. The V gene's germline CDR1 is MDHEN and CDR2 SYDVKM. The trim removed 5 bases at V and 2 bases at J, leaving 9 bases unmatched. This CDR3 is 15 amino acids long. The DNA for the CDR3 is TGTGCCAGCAGTGGGGGAGGGGCAGCAGCCTACGAGCAGTACTTC. Its protein is CASSGGGAAAYEQYF.

The V gene is TRBV6-1, the J gene TRBJ1-4; the D is unclear. CDR3 length equals 11 residues. CDR1 MNHNS and CDR2 SASEGT come from the germline V gene. V was cut by 7 bases and J by 8 bases, with 8 bases left in between. The CDR3 nucleotides are TGTGCCAGCAAATCAGGAGAAAAACTGTTTTTT. Its protein product is CASKSGEKLFF.

The rearrangement uses TRBV19 and TRBJ2-2; 15 bases line up with TRBD2. The CDR3 consists of 18 residues. With V trimmed by 7 bases and J by 4 bases, 10 bases remained unmatched. CDR1 LNHDA and CDR2 SQIVND come from the germline V gene (reference sequence). The CDR3 DNA reads TGTGCCAGTAAACCCCGGACTAGCGGGAGGGGAAGCACCGGGGAGCTGTTTTTT. Translated: CASKPRTSGRGSTGELFF.

On this clonotype: This may arise from a read error, as a much more abundant clone is one base away. The chain has TRBV27 and TRBJ2-7, with 9 bases identical to TRBD2. CDR1 and CDR2 from the germline V gene are MNHEY and SMNVEV (reference sequence). The CDR3 spans 13 residues. With 7 bases clipped from V and 12 bases from J, the junction kept 13 bases outside the gene matches. CDR3 sequence: CASKSLAGSNRYF. In DNA form, the CDR3 reads TGTGCCAGCAAGAGTCTAGCGGGGAGCAACAGGTACTTC.

CDR3 sequence (DNA): TGTGCCAGCAGCCTACCGGAAACCAACGTCCTGACTTTC. It translates to CASSLPETNVLTF. The V and J genes are TRBV7-3 and TRBJ2-6; D remains unclear. This CDR3 contains 13 residues. Germline V CDR1 and CDR2: SGHTA, FQGTGA. V was pared by 5 bases and J by 8 bases, with 10 bases between. Looking up the rest from reference TRBV7-3 and TRBJ2-6 gives the full variable domain: GAGVSQTPSNKVTEKGKYVELRCDPISGHTALYWYRQSLGQGPEFLIYFQGTGAADDSGLPNDRFFAVRPEGSVSTLKIQRTERGDSAVYLCASSLPETNVLTFGAGSRLTVL.

This clonotype was seen many times. This chain uses TRBV9 with TRBJ2-7; D is uncertain. The germline V gene encodes CDR1 SGDLS and CDR2 YYNGEE. The CDR3 loop spans 15 amino acids. V shed 0 bases and J shed 0 bases, with 10 bases lying between them. The CDR3 loop reads CASSVAGISSYEQYF. The DNA for the CDR3 is TGTGCCAGCAGCGTAGCAGGTATTAGCTCCTACGAGCAGTACTTC.

This clonotype came up many times. The chain is built from TRBV12-3 or TRBV12-4 and TRBJ1-4; D is perhaps TRBD1 (5 bases). V lost 7 bases, J lost 0 bases, and 18 bases lay in between. The length of the CDR3 is 17 residues. The CDR3 DNA reads TGTGCCAGCATGGCGGGGAAGCAGACAGCAACTAATGAAAAACTGTTTTTT. Protein product: CASMAGKQTATNEKLFF.

This clonotype was counted between two and nine times. The rearrangement links TRBV7-3 to TRBJ1-1, with 9 bases identical to TRBD1. Germline-derived CDR1 and CDR2 are SGHTA and FQGTGA. There are 13 residues in the CDR3. With V trimmed by 0 bases and J by 11 bases, 4 bases remained unmatched. The CDR3 spells CASSLTTGGRAFF. The CDR3 DNA reads as TGTGCCAGCAGCTTAACGACAGGGGGTCGGGCTTTCTTT.

This rearrangement joins TRBV28 to TRBJ1-6, with D tentatively TRBD1 (5 bases). Per the germline V gene, CDR1 is MDHEN and CDR2 is SYDVKM. Trimming shortened V by 5 bases and J by 10 bases, and 18 bases separated the two germline ends. There are 15 residues in the CDR3. CDR3 nucleotide sequence: TGTGCCAGCAGTCCGGGGACGGATTTACGGTCACCCCTCCACTTT. Its protein product is CASSPGTDLRSPLHF.

This clonotype showed up many times. The V and J genes are TRBV11-1 and TRBJ1-1, with D unclear. V gave up 5 bases and J gave up 6 bases, with 13 bases separating them. The CDR3 consists of 13 residues. Germline V gene lookup returns CDR1 SGHAT and CDR2 FQDESV (reference sequence). As DNA, the CDR3 is TGTGCCAGCAGCCTCCCCGGGAGACCTGAAGCTTTCTTT. It specifies CASSLPGRPEAFF.

This clonotype was seen a handful of times. The rearrangement joins TRBV7-9 to TRBJ1-1, with TRBD1 as a possible D gene (6 bases). V was cut by 2 bases and J by 9 bases, with 16 bases left in between. The CDR3 is made up of 14 amino acids. Germline lookup yields CDR1 SEHNR and CDR2 FQNEAQ (reference sequence). The CDR3 protein is CASSLRTAEGKAFF. Written as DNA, the CDR3 is TGTGCCAGCAGCTTAAGGACAGCGGAAGGAAAAGCTTTCTTT.

This clonotype was seen at least ten times. This chain connects TRBV28 to TRBJ2-5; D gene ambiguous. This CDR3 is 12 amino acids long. V was pared by 4 bases and J by 1 base, with 4 bases between. In germline, CDR1 is MDHEN, CDR2 SYDVKM. The CDR3 bases are TGTGCCAGCAGTTCCCCCCAAGAGACCCAGTACTTC. Amino acid sequence: CASSSPQETQYF. Supplemented by reference TRBV28 and TRBJ2-5, the full variable domain reads DVKVTQSSRYLVKRTGEKVFLECVQDMDHENMFWYRQDPGLGLRLIYFSYDVKMKEKGDIPEGYSVSREKKERFSLILESASTNQTSMYLCASSSPQETQYFGPGTRLLVL.

This chain connects TRBV19 to TRBJ1-1, with 7 bases identical to TRBD1. The CDR3 is 13 residues long. V lost 4 bases and J lost 5; bases outside the gene matches: 4. Germline V gene data show CDR1 as LNHDA and CDR2 as SQIVND (reference sequence). The CDR3 nucleotides are TGTGCCAGTAGTACGACAGGGAAAACTGAAGCTTTCTTT. Translation: CASSTTGKTEAFF. The full variable domain, rest sourced from reference TRBV19 and TRBJ1-1, is DGGITQSPKYLFRKEGQNVTLSCEQNLNHDAMYWYRQDPGQGLRLIYYSQIVNDFQKGDIAEGYSVSREKKESFPLTVTSAQKNPTAFYLCASSTTGKTEAFFGQGTRLTVV.

This clonotype was detected a few times. The chain combines TRBV9 with TRBJ2-2; no firm D call. The CDR3 extends over 14 amino acids. V was clipped by 0 bases and J by 5 bases, with 8 bases between them. Germline V lookup: CDR1 SGDLS, CDR2 YYNGEE. This CDR3 is CASSVAENTGELFF. For the CDR3, the DNA is TGTGCCAGCAGCGTAGCTGAGAATACCGGGGAGCTGTTTTTT.

Ten or more counts support this clonotype. The V gene is TRBV12-3 or TRBV12-4, the J gene TRBJ2-7; maybe TRBD1 (6 bases). Trimming stripped 8 bases from V and 4 bases from J, with 12 bases between. The CDR3 extends over 12 amino acids. In DNA form, the CDR3 reads TGTGCCAGCTGCAGGGGCGCGTACGAGCAGTACTTC. This sequence encodes CASCRGAYEQYF.

This clonotype was counted many times. The V gene is TRBV2, the J gene TRBJ1-3; TRBD1 agrees at 8 bases. This CDR3 has 13 amino acids. The germline V gene has CDR1 SNHLY and CDR2 FYNNEI. J gave up 3 bases and V 6 bases, and 1 base lay outside the gene matches. CDR3 DNA: TGTGCCAGCAGCGGGACAGGTGGAAACACCATATATTTT. This gives the protein CASSGTGGNTIYF.

V usage is TRBV4-1 and J usage is TRBJ1-1; D might be TRBD1 (5 bases). The CDR3 length is 13 residues. Trimming stripped 6 bases from V and 10 bases from J, with 18 bases between. CDR1 and CDR2 from the germline V gene are MGHRA and YSYEKL. The CDR3 loop is CASSLNGAGGAFF. Written as DNA, the CDR3 is TGCGCCAGCAGTTTGAACGGGGCCGGAGGAGCTTTCTTT.

Many counts were recorded for this clonotype. This chain's CDR3 is CASSLAVGTEAFF. For the CDR3, the DNA is TGTGCCAGCAGCTTAGCGGTTGGGACTGAAGCTTTCTTT. This rearrangement joins TRBV11-2 to TRBJ1-1; D not resolved. Germline CDR1 reads SGHAT; CDR2 reads FQNNGV. CDR3 length equals 13 residues. V was shortened by 1 base and J by 5 bases, with 8 bases between the two germline ends.

This clonotype showed up just a few times. The V call is TRBV28, the J call TRBJ1-5, with 8 nucleotides matching TRBD1. The CDR3 has 15 residues. Germline CDR1 MDHEN, CDR2 SYDVKM. The V gene end was trimmed by 3 bases and the J gene end by 6 bases; junction bases not matched to a gene: 7. The CDR3 spells CASSLRQGAGQPQHF. The CDR3 DNA is TGTGCCAGCAGTTTGCGGCAGGGGGCCGGTCAGCCCCAGCATTTT. Variable domain in full (rest from reference TRBV28 and TRBJ1-5): DVKVTQSSRYLVKRTGEKVFLECVQDMDHENMFWYRQDPGLGLRLIYFSYDVKMKEKGDIPEGYSVSREKKERFSLILESASTNQTSMYLCASSLRQGAGQPQHFGDGTRLSIL.

The rearrangement links TRBV3-2 to TRBJ1-6; the table's D call, TRBD1, has no DNA check behind it. TRBV3-2 represents a pseudogene. This CDR3 contains 15 residues. CDR3 DNA sequence: TGTGCCAGCAGCCAAGGACAGGGGCGAGGTTCACCCCTCCACTTT. This encodes CASSQGQGRGSPLHF.